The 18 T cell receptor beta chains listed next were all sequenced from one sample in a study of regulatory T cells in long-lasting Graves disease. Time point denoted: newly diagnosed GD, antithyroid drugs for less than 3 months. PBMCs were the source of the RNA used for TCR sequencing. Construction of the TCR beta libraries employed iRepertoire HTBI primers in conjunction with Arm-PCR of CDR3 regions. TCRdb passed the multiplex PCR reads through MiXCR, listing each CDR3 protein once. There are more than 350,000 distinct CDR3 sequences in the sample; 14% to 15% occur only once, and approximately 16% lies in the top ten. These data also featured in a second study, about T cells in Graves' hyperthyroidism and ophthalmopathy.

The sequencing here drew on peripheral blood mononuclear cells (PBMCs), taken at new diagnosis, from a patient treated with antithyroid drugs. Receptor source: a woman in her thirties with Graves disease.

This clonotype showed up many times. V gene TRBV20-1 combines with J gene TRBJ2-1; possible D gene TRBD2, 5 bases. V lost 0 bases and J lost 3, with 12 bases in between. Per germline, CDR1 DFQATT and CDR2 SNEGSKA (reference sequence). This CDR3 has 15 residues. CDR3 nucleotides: TGCAGTGCTAGAGACCGACGGACTCACTACAATGAGCAGTTCTTC. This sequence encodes CSARDRRTHYNEQFF.

The CDR3 region has the DNA TGTGCCCCAAAGAAAGGGGGACCCGGGGTCTACAATGAGCAGTTCTTC. Translated: CAPKKGGPGVYNEQFF. This chain connects TRBV10-3 to TRBJ2-1; D is perhaps TRBD1 (6 bases). In germline, CDR1 is ENHRY, CDR2 SYGVKD. Trimming removed 11 bases at V and 3 bases at J, with 23 bases between. This CDR3 has 16 residues.

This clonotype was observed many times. This chain's CDR3 is CASSETGGRNTEAFF. The CDR3 bases are TGTGCCAGCAGTGAAACAGGGGGGAGGAACACTGAAGCTTTCTTT. The chain employs TRBV6-1 and TRBJ1-1; TRBD1 matches at 8 bases. Germline lookup yields CDR1 MNHNS and CDR2 SASEGT. The CDR3 has 15 residues. After removal of 2 bases from V and 1 base from J, the junction contained 3 bases not matched to a gene.

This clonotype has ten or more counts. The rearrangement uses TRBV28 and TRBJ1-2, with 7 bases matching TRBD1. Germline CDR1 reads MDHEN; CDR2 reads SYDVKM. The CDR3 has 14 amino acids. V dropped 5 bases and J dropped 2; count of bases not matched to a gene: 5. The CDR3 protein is CASSAGQVNYGYTF. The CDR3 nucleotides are TGTGCCAGCAGTGCCGGACAGGTCAACTATGGCTACACCTTC.

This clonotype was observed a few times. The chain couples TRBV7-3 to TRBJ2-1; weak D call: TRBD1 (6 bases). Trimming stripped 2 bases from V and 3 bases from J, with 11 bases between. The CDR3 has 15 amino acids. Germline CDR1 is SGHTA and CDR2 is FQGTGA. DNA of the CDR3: TGTGCCAGCAGCTTATTCCGACAGGACTACAATGAGCAGTTCTTC. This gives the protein CASSLFRQDYNEQFF. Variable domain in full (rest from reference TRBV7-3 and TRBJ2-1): GAGVSQTPSNKVTEKGKYVELRCDPISGHTALYWYRQSLGQGPEFLIYFQGTGAADDSGLPNDRFFAVRPEGSVSTLKIQRTERGDSAVYLCASSLFRQDYNEQFFGPGTRLTVL.

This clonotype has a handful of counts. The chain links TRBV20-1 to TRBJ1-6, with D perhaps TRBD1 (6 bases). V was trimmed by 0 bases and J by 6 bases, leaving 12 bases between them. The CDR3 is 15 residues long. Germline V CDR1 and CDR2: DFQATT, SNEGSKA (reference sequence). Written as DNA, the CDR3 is TGCAGTGCTAGAGAAGGGGGGGAAGTTAATTCACCCCTCCACTTT. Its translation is CSAREGGEVNSPLHF.

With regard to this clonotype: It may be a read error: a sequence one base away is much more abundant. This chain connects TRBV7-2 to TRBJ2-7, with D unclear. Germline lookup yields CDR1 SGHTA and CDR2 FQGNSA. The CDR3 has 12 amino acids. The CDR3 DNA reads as TGTGCCGGCAGTTCCGTGTCGAGGGAGCAGTACTTC. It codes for CAGSSVSREQYF.

CDR3 amino acids: CSATTIGGSNQPQHF. CDR3 DNA: TGCAGTGCCACTACCATCGGCGGGAGCAATCAGCCCCAGCATTTT. V usage is TRBV20-1 and J usage is TRBJ1-5; D is unresolved. The CDR3 consists of 15 residues. The V gene's germline CDR1 is DFQATT and CDR2 SNEGSKA (reference sequence). Deletions cut 6 bases from V and 1 base from J, with 16 bases between.

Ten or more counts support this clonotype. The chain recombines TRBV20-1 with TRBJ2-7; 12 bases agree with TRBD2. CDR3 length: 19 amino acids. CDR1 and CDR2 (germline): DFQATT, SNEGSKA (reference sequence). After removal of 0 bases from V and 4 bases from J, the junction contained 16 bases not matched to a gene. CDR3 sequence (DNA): TGCAGTGCTAGAGATTGGGGGTTTGCCATGACTAGCGGGAGTTACGAGCAGTACTTC. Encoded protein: CSARDWGFAMTSGSYEQYF.

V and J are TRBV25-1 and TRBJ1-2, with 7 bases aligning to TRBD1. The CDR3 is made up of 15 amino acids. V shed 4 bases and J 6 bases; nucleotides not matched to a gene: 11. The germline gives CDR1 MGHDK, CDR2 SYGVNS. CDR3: CASSVPGTAYHGYTF. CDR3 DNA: TGTGCCAGCAGTGTACCAGGGACAGCTTATCATGGCTACACCTTC.

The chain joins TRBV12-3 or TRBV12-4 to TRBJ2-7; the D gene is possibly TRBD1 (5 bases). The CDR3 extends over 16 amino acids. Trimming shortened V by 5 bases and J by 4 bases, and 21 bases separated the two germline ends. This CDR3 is CASSGALGALDYEQYF. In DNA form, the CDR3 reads TGTGCCAGCAGTGGGGCTCTTGGGGCCCTCGATTACGAGCAGTACTTC.

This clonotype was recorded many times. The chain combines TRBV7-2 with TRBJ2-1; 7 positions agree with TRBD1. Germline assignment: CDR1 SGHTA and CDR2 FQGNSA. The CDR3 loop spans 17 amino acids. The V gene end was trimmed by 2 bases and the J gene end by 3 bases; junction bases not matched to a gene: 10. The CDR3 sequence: CASSLLPRDRFYNEQFF. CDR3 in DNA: TGTGCCAGCAGCTTACTTCCCCGGGACAGATTCTACAATGAGCAGTTCTTC.

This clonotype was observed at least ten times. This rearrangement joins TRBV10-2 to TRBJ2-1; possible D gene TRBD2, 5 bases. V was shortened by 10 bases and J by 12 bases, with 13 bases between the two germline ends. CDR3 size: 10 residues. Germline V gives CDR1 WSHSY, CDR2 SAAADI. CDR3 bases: TGCGCCACCCTCGCGGGCGTGCAGTTCTTC. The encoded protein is CATLAGVQFF.

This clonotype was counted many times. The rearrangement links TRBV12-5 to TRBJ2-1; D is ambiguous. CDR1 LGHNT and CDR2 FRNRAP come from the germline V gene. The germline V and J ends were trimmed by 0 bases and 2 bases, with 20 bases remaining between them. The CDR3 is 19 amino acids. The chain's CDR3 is CASGLVLGRRRVPYNEQFF. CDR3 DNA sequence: TGTGCTAGTGGTTTGGTACTGGGAAGACGCCGGGTTCCCTACAATGAGCAGTTCTTC.

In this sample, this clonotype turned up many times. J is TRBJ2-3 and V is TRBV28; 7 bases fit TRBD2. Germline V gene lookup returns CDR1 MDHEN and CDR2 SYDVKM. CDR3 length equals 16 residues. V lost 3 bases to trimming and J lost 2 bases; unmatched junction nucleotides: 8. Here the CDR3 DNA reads TGTGCCAGCAGTTTGGGAGGGAGGGTGCACACAGATACGCAGTATTTT. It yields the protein CASSLGGRVHTDTQYF.

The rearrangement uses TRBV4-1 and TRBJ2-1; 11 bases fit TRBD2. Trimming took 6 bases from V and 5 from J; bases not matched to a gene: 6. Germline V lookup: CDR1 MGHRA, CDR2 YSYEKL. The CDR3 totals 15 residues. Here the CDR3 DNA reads TGCGCCAGCAGTTCTGGGACTAGCGGTCACAATGAGCAGTTCTTC. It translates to CASSSGTSGHNEQFF.

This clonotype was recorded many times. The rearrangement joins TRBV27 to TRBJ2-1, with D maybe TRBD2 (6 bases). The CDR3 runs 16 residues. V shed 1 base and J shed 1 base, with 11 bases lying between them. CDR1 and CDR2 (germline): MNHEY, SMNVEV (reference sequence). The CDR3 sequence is CASSLWVGGSYNEQFF. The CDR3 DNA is TGTGCCAGCAGTTTATGGGTCGGAGGGTCCTACAATGAGCAGTTCTTC.

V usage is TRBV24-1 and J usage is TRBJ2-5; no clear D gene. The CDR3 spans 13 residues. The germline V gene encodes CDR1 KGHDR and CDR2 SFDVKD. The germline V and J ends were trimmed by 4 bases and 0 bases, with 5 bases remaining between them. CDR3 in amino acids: CATSEQNQETQYF. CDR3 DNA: TGTGCCACCAGTGAACAGAACCAAGAGACCCAGTACTTC.